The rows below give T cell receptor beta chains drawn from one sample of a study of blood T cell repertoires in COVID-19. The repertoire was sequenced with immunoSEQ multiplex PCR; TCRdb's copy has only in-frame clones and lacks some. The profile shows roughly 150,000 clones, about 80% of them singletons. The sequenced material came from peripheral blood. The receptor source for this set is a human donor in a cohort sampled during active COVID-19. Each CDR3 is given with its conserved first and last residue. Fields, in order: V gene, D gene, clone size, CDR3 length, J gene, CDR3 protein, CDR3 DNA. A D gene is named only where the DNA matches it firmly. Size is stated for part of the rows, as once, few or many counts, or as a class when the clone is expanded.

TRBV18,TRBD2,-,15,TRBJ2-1,CASSLSGGFLNEQFF,TGTGCCAGCTCACTTAGCGGGGGATTTCTCAATGAGCAGTTCTTC
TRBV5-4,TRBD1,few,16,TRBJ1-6,CASSVDRGPYNSPLHF,TGTGCCAGCAGCGTGGACAGGGGACCCTATAATTCACCCCTCCACTTT
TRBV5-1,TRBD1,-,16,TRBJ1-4,CASSFEERTGAEKLFF,TGCGCCAGCAGCTTCGAGGAAAGGACAGGGGCGGAAAAACTGTTTTTT
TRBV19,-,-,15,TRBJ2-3,CASNQDGYRTDTQYF,TGTGCCAGTAACCAGGATGGATACCGCACAGATACGCAGTATTTT
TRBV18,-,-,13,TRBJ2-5,CASSPRGGETQYF,TGTGCCAGCTCACCCAGGGGTGGCGAGACCCAGTACTTC
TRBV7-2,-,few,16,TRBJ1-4,CASSLGPGLGQEKLFF,TGTGCCAGCAGCTTGGGTCCGGGACTAGGGCAGGAAAAACTGTTTTTT
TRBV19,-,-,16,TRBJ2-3,CASSISAGATTDTQYF,TGTGCCAGTAGTATCTCCGCGGGGGCCACCACAGATACGCAGTATTTT
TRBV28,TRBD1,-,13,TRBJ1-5,CASNDRVLQPQHF,TGTGCCAGCAACGACAGGGTCTTACAGCCCCAGCATTTT
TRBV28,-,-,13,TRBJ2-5,CASGVRGSKTQYF,TGTGCCAGCGGGGTTAGGGGTTCCAAGACCCAGTACTTC
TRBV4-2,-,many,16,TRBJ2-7,CASSQDSAGGVDQQYF,TGTGCCAGCAGCCAAGATTCCGCCGGAGGAGTTGACCAGCAGTACTTC
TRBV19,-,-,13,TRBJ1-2,CASTLTGGHGYTF,TGTGCCAGTACCTTAACGGGGGGGCATGGCTACACCTTC
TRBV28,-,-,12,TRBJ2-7,CASSRGTYEQYF,TGTGCCAGCAGCAGGGGAACCTACGAGCAGTACTTC
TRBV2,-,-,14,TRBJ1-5,CASSDRYSNQPQHF,TGTGCCAGCAGTGACCGGTATAGCAATCAGCCCCAGCATTTT
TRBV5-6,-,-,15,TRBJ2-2,CASSPEGRITGELFF,TGTGCCAGCAGCCCGGAGGGAAGAATCACCGGGGAGCTGTTTTTT
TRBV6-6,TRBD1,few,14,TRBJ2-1,CASSLGTGYNEQFF,TGTGCCAGCAGTCTCGGGACAGGGTACAATGAGCAGTTCTTC
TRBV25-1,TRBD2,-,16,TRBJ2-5,CASSDLLAATQETQYF,TGTGCCAGCAGTGACTTACTAGCGGCCACACAAGAGACCCAGTACTTC
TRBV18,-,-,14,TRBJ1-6,CASSYVTVNSPLHF,TGTGCCAGCTCCTACGTCACAGTTAATTCACCCCTCCACTTT
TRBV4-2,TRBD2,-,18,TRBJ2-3,CASSPAGLAGGWTDTQYF,TGTGCCAGCAGCCCAGCGGGACTAGCGGGGGGTTGGACAGATACGCAGTATTTT
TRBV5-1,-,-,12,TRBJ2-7,CASSQQGWEQYF,TGCGCCAGCAGCCAACAGGGTTGGGAGCAGTACTTC
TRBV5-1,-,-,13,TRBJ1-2,CASSVFYNYGYTF,TGCGCCAGCAGCGTATTTTATAACTATGGCTACACCTTC
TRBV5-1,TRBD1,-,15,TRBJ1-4,CASSPEGQTNEKLFF,TGCGCCAGCAGCCCGGAGGGACAGACTAATGAAAAACTGTTTTTT
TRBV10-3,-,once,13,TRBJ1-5,CAISEAGNKPQHF,TGTGCCATCAGTGAGGCGGGTAATAAGCCCCAGCATTTT
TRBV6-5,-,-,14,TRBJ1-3,CASSHAQSGNTIYF,TGTGCCAGCAGCCATGCGCAATCTGGAAACACCATATATTTT
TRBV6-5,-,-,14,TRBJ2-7,CASSRVQGSYEQYF,TGTGCCAGCAGTCGGGTACAGGGTTCGTACGAGCAGTACTTC
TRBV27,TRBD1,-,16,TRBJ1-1,CASSSRTGARGTEAFF,TGTGCCAGCAGTTCGAGGACAGGGGCCCGTGGCACTGAAGCTTTCTTT
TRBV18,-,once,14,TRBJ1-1,CASSLSGAGAEAFF,TGTGCCAGCTCACTTTCGGGGGCGGGAGCTGAAGCTTTCTTT
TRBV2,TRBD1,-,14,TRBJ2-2,CASRDRGNTGELFF,TGTGCCAGCCGGGACAGGGGGAACACCGGGGAGCTGTTTTTT
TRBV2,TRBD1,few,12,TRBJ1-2,CASDRQGTDYTF,TGTGCCAGCGATCGACAGGGGACTGATTACACCTTC
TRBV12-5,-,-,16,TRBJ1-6,CASGSGGGSYNSPLHF,TGTGCTAGTGGCTCCGGCGGGGGTTCCTATAATTCACCCCTCCACTTT
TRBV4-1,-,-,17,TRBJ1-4,CASSQDRRQGYNEKLFF,TGCGCCAGCAGCCAAGATCGTCGCCAGGGATATAATGAAAAACTGTTTTTT
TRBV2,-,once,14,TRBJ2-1,CASRSKRIPNEQFF,TGTGCCAGCAGGAGTAAAAGAATCCCTAATGAGCAGTTCTTC
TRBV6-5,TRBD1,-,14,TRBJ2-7,CASSKTGEPYEQYF,TGTGCCAGCAGTAAGACAGGGGAGCCCTACGAGCAGTACTTC
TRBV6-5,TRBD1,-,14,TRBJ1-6,CASTPSGGWPPLHF,TGTGCCAGCACCCCTTCAGGGGGGTGGCCACCCCTCCACTTT
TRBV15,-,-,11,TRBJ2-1,CATSARDEQFF,TGTGCCACCAGCGCAAGAGATGAGCAGTTCTTC
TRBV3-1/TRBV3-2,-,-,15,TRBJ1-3,CASSPEAGTGNTIYF,TGTGCCAGCAGCCCCGAAGCTGGGACAGGAAACACCATATATTTT
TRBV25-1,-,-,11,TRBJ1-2,CASSELYGYTF,TGTGCCAGCAGTGAACTCTATGGCTACACCTTC
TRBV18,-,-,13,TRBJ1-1,CASSLAGDTEAFF,TGTGCCAGCTCGCTAGCAGGGGACACTGAAGCTTTCTTT
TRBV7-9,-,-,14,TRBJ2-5,CASSSGRGEETQYF,TGTGCCAGCAGCTCGGGCAGGGGAGAAGAGACCCAGTACTTC
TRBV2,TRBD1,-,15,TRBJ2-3,CASRKTGVGTDTQYF,TGTGCCAGCAGGAAGACAGGGGTGGGCACAGATACGCAGTATTTT
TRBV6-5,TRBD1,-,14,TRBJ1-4,CASSPRQGFEKLFF,TGTGCCAGCAGCCCCCGACAGGGTTTTGAAAAACTGTTTTTT
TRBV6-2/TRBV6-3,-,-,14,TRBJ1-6,CASSPYRDGSPLHF,TGTGCCAGCAGTCCCTACAGGGATGGTTCACCCCTCCACTTT
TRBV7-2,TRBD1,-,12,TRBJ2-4,CASSLTGGGVYF,TGTGCCAGCAGCTTAACAGGGGGCGGTGTTTACTTC
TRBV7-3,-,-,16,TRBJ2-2,CASSRTKPIGTGELFF,TGTGCCAGCAGTAGGACTAAACCTATCGGCACCGGGGAGCTGTTTTTT
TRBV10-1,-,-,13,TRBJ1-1,CASSESRNTEAFF,TGCGCCAGCAGTGAGTCCCGGAACACTGAAGCTTTCTTT
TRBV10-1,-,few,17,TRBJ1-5,CASPNAAHQVSNQPQHF,TGCGCCTCTCCGAACGCAGCTCATCAGGTAAGCAATCAGCCCCAGCATTTT
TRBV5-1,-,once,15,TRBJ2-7,CASSSSGTPTSEQYF,TGCGCCAGCAGCTCGTCCGGGACACCGACCAGCGAGCAGTACTTC